The TCR beta chain described here comes from a study of blood T cell repertoires in COVID-19. Study overall: From the United States, Italy and Spain came samples of acute and convalescent COVID-19. T cells, B-cell-depleted T cells, or PBMCs provided the cDNA or gDNA that served as material.

Participants spanned ages about 18 to 90 years and resided in 20 to 30 US areas. Authors' methods: Reference gene primer amplification in the assay estimated nucleated cell counts. Profiled with immunoSEQ multiplex PCR; TCRdb holds only in-frame clones, not every one. That table supplies the V and J calls and clone size; D and trimming were determined from the DNA. This table has 200,000 to 300,000 clones, about nine tenths appearing once. Losses at the gene ends were 4 bases for V and 8 bases for J; bases not matched to a gene: 6. The CDR3 is 14 amino acids. The germline CDR1 and CDR2 sequences are SGDLS and YYNGEE.

The specimen sequenced was PBMCs or T cells enriched from blood (not recorded which). This clonotype was sampled from a woman younger than 35 who had recovered from COVID-19. The rearrangement links TRBV9 to TRBJ2-1, with 10 bases identical to TRBD2. The CDR3, as DNA: TGTGCCAGCAGCCCTAGCGGGGGCGGGGATGAGCAGTTCTTC. The encoded protein is CASSPSGGGDEQFF.